These 8 T cell receptor beta chains came from one sample sequenced in a study of response to subunit inactivated influenza vaccine. A single record per CDR3 protein comes from TCRdb applying MiXCR to the RT-PCR reads. This sample has about 160,000 distinct CDR3 sequences, with approximately 11% found just once. The source material was non-naive T cells sorted from PBMCs, sampled more than 35 days after vaccination. Receptor source: a man aged 45-65 years who received an inactivated influenza vaccine.

This clonotype was seen only a few times. The chain combines TRBV18 with TRBJ1-1; the D is unclear. V lost 4 bases and J 2 bases, leaving 11 bases between the germline ends. The length of the CDR3 is 14 residues. Germline-derived CDR1 and CDR2 are KGHSH and LQKENI. CDR3 sequence: CASSLQRVNTEAFF. CDR3 sequence (DNA): TGTGCCAGCTCACTCCAGCGGGTTAACACTGAAGCTTTCTTT.

This clonotype was observed a few times. The V gene is TRBV27, the J gene TRBJ2-7; 8 nucleotides agree with TRBD2. Trimming took 2 bases from V and 0 from J; bases not matched to a gene: 6. The germline V gene encodes CDR1 MNHEY and CDR2 SMNVEV (reference sequence). CDR3 length: 16 amino acids. This CDR3 reads CASSLSTGGSSYEQYF. In DNA, the CDR3 is TGTGCCAGCAGTTTAAGTACGGGGGGGAGCTCCTACGAGCAGTACTTC.

This clonotype was counted at least ten times. The chain joins TRBV6-2 or TRBV6-3 to TRBJ2-7; D is possibly TRBD2 (6 bases). Between the trimmed V and J ends, which lost 6 bases and 1 base, there was a span of 13 bases. The CDR3 contains 14 residues. Per germline, CDR1 MNHEY and CDR2 SVGEGT. The CDR3 coding sequence is TGTGCCAGCAGCCTACGGGAGCTTTCCTACGAGCAGTACTTC. Translating it yields CASSLRELSYEQYF.

This clonotype was seen a few times. The J gene is TRBJ1-3, the V gene TRBV10-3; 7 bases map to TRBD1. Looked up from germline, CDR1 is ENHRY and CDR2 is SYGVKD. This CDR3 is 15 amino acids long. J was trimmed by 4 bases and V by 6 bases; bases with no gene match: 9. CDR3 sequence: CAISPQGSTGNTIYF. CDR3 bases: TGTGCCATCAGCCCACAGGGGAGTACCGGAAACACCATATATTTT.

The rearrangement joins TRBV12-3 or TRBV12-4 to TRBJ2-1, with 9 nucleotides matching TRBD2. The CDR3 is 18 residues long. The trim removed 5 bases at V and 0 bases at J, leaving 11 bases unmatched. The CDR3: CASSRRLAGKGSYNEQFF. In DNA, the CDR3 is TGTGCCAGCAGTAGGCGCCTAGCGGGAAAGGGCTCCTACAATGAGCAGTTCTTC.

The V gene is TRBV5-1, the J gene TRBJ2-7; TRBD1 might be the D (5 bases). The germline V gene has CDR1 SGHRS and CDR2 YFSETQ. The V end was cut by 2 bases, the J end by 6 bases, with 18 bases between. CDR3 length: 15 residues. The CDR3 loop is CASSLQATIVSEQYF. CDR3 DNA sequence: TGCGCCAGCAGCTTACAGGCGACAATCGTATCCGAGCAGTACTTC.

This chain uses TRBV12-5 with TRBJ2-3; no firm D call. Trimming stripped 3 bases from V and 1 base from J, with 11 bases between. The CDR3 sequence is 15 residues long. From germline, CDR1 is LGHNT and CDR2 FRNRAP. CDR3 nucleotides: TGTGCTAGTGGTTTAAGTATTGGTGGCACAGATACGCAGTATTTT. Translation gives CASGLSIGGTDTQYF.

The rearrangement uses TRBV10-3 and TRBJ1-6; 11 nucleotides line up with TRBD1. Germline-derived CDR1 and CDR2 are ENHRY and SYGVKD. This CDR3 spans 13 amino acids. J was trimmed by 8 bases and V by 11 bases; bases with no gene match: 5. CDR3 DNA sequence: TGTGCCGTCATGGGACAGGGGGATTCACCCCTCCACTTT. Encoded protein: CAVMGQGDSPLHF.